The 3 T cell receptor beta chains presented below share a single source sample, sequenced in a study of T-cell memory formation after mild COVID-19. TCRdb processed the 5' RACE reads anew with MiXCR; each CDR3 protein has one entry. The data show roughly 180,000 distinct CDR3 sequences, around a sixth seen once. Sequenced material: PBMCs or a T cell subset sorted from them (not recorded which). These receptor sequences come from a man younger than 35 who had mild COVID-19 (a few samples of this study predate the infection). Cell type and time point are not known.

This clonotype came up a few times. The CDR3 DNA reads as TGCGCCAGCAGCTTGGGTGGACAGGAAACGTATGGCTACACCTTC. Encoded protein: CASSLGGQETYGYTF. J is TRBJ1-2 and V is TRBV5-1; 7 bases map to TRBD1. The CDR3 length is 15 residues. The V and J ends lost 0 bases and 5 bases, in that order; junction bases with no gene match: 7. The germline gives CDR1 SGHRS, CDR2 YFSETQ.

This sequence joins TRBV11-2 and TRBJ2-3; D is perhaps TRBD2 (6 bases). The CDR3 is 14 residues long. CDR1 SGHAT and CDR2 FQNNGV come from the germline V gene. Trimming took 7 bases from V and 0 from J, leaving 11 bases between them. Here the CDR3 reads CASNTGGSTDTQYF. The DNA of the CDR3 is TGTGCCAGCAACACCGGGGGTAGCACAGATACGCAGTATTTT.

This clonotype has more than one count but fewer than ten. V usage is TRBV6-5 and J usage is TRBJ1-6; TRBD1 might be the D (5 bases). This CDR3 comprises 17 residues. Germline assignment: CDR1 MNHEY and CDR2 SVGAGI. V shed 3 bases and J shed 6 bases, with 18 bases lying between them. DNA for the CDR3: TGTGCCAGCAGTTATGGGGCCTTAGGACGGATTAATTCACCCCTCCACTTT. Encoded protein: CASSYGALGRINSPLHF.